This T cell receptor (beta chain) was identified in a study of blood T cell repertoires in COVID-19. Trimming at V came to 4 bases and at J to 2 bases, leaving 4 bases not matched to a gene. Germline V gene lookup returns CDR1 MNHNY and CDR2 SVGAGI (reference sequence). CDR3 size: 15 residues. The assay was immunoSEQ multiplex PCR, and TCRdb's table has in-frame clones only and misses some. Here the sample spans about 160,000 clones, 60% to 85% being singletons. This clone was observed a single time. The receptor comes from an older woman with COVID-19, enrolled during active disease. The sequencing sample was made of peripheral blood. V and J are TRBV6-6 and TRBJ1-3, with 8 bases identical to TRBD1. The CDR3: CASSSGQGTGNTIYF. The CDR3 DNA is TGTGCCAGCAGTTCCGGACAGGGCACTGGAAACACCATATATTTT.